This T cell receptor beta chain was obtained from a study of blood T cell repertoires in COVID-19. For the study at large: Sample material is recorded as cDNA or gDNA derived from T cells, B-cell-depleted T cells, or PBMCs.

Trimming at V came to 3 bases and at J to 4 bases, leaving 7 bases not matched to a gene. CDR3 size: 17 residues. CDR1 is DFQATT, CDR2 SNEGSKA, per germline (reference sequence). Per the authors' pipeline: Amplification of reference gene primers provided the estimated nucleated cell counts. The data were produced by immunoSEQ multiplex PCR, yet TCRdb's version contains in-frame clones alone and is incomplete. V and J calls and clone size are those listed in that table; D and trimming were worked out from the DNA. The table records 350,000 to 550,000 clones, around 89% of them present only once. This clonotype was obtained from a woman in her 30s with acute or convalescent COVID-19. The J gene is TRBJ2-3, the V gene TRBV20-1; 16 nucleotides match TRBD2. Sequenced input: peripheral blood. The DNA of the CDR3 is TGCAGTGCTAGTGTTGGGACTAGCGGGGGGGATCCAGATACGCAGTATTTT. Translated: CSASVGTSGGDPDTQYF.